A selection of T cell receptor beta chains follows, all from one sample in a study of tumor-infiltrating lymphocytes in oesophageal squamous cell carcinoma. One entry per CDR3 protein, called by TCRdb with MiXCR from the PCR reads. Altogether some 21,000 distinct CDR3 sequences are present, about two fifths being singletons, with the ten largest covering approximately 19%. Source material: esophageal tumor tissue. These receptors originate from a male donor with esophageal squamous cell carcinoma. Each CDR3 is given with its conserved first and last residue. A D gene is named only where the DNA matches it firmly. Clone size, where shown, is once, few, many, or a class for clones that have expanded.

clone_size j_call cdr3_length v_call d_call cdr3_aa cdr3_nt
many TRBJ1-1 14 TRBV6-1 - CASSLGQLAQKAFF TGTGCCAGCAGCCTCGGACAGCTCGCACAAAAAGCTTTCTTT
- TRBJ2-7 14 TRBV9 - CASSVAGGAGEQYF TGTGCCAGCAGCGTAGCAGGGGGGGCGGGCGAGCAGTACTTC
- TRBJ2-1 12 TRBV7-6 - CASSQGGDEQFF TGTGCCAGCAGCCAGGGGGGGGATGAGCAGTTCTTC
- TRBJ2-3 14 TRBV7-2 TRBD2 CASSWGGSTDTQYF TGTGCCAGCAGCTGGGGAGGGAGCACAGATACGCAGTATTTT
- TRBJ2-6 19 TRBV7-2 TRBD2 CASSLIGWREVSGANVLTF TGTGCCAGCAGCTTAATAGGGTGGCGGGAGGTTTCTGGGGCCAACGTCCTGACTTTC
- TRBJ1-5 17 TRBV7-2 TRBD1 CASSPTTLQGRFQPQHF TGTGCCAGCAGCCCAACGACATTACAGGGGAGATTTCAGCCCCAGCATTTT
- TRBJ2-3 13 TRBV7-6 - CASSSGFTDTQYF TGTGCCAGCAGCTCAGGGTTCACAGATACGCAGTATTTT
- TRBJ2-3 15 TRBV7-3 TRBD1 CASSSTGINTDTQYF TGTGCCAGCAGCTCGACAGGGATAAACACAGATACGCAGTATTTT
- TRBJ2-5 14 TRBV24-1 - CATMGRAQRETQYF TGTGCCACCATGGGCAGGGCCCAAAGAGAGACCCAGTACTTC
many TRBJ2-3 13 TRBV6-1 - CASSYALGDTQYF TGTGCCAGCAGTTATGCTTTAGGAGATACGCAGTATTTT
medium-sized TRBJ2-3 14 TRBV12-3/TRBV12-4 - CASSLVRVTDTQYF TGTGCCAGCAGTTTAGTCCGAGTCACAGATACGCAGTATTTT
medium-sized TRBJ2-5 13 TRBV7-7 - CASSGTGGETQYF TGTGCTAGCAGCGGGACAGGTGGAGAGACCCAGTACTTC
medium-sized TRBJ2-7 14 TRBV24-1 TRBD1 CATSADRVNSPLHF TGTGCCACCAGTGCTGACAGGGTTAATTCACCCCTCCACTTC
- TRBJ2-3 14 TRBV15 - CATRGLENTDTQYF TGTGCCACCCGGGGACTCGAAAACACAGATACGCAGTATTTT
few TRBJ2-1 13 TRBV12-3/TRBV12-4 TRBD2 CASNQREANEQFF TGTGCCAGCAACCAGCGGGAGGCTAATGAGCAGTTCTTC